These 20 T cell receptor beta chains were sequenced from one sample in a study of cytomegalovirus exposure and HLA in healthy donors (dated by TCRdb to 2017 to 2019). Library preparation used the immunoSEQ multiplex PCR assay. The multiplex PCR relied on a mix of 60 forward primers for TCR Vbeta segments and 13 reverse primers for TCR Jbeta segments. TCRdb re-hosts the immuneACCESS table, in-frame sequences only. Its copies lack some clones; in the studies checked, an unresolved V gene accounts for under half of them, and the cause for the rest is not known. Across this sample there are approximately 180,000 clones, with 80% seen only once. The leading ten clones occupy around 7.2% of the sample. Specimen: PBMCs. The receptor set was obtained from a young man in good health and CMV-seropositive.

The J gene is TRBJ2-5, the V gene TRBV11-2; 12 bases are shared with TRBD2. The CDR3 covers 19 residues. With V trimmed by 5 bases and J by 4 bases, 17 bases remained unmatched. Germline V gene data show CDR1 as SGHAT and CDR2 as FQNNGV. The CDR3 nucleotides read TGTGCCAGCAGCGCACGACTAGCGGGGGAACCTATAGCGGGAGAGACCCAGTACTTC. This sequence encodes CASSARLAGEPIAGETQYF.

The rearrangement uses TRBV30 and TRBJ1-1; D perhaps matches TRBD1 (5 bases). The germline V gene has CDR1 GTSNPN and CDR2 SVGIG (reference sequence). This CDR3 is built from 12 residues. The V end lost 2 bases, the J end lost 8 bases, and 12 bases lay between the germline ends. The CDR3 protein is CAWSPSGSEAFF. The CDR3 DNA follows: TGTGCCTGGAGTCCCTCAGGGTCAGAAGCTTTCTTT.

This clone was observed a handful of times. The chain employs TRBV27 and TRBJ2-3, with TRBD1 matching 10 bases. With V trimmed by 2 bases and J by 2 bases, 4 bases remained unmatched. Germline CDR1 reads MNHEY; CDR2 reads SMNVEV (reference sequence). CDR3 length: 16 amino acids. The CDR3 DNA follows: TGTGCCAGCAGTTTACGGACAGGGGGGATCACAGATACGCAGTATTTT. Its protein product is CASSLRTGGITDTQYF.

CDR3 nucleotides: TGTGCCAGCAGCTTATCAGTGACAGGGATTAACTATGGCTACACCTTC. It yields the protein CASSLSVTGINYGYTF. This rearrangement joins TRBV7-2 to TRBJ1-2; 7 bases are a match to TRBD1. The germline V gene encodes CDR1 SGHTA and CDR2 FQGNSA. V trimming: 2 bases; J trimming: 1 base; junction bases outside the gene matches: 7. CDR3 length: 16 amino acids.

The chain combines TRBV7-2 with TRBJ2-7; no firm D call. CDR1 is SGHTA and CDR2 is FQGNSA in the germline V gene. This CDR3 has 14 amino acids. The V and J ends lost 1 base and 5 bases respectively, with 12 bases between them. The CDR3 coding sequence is TGTGCCAGCAGCTTAGGAGGTTCTCATCACGAGCAGTACTTC. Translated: CASSLGGSHHEQYF.

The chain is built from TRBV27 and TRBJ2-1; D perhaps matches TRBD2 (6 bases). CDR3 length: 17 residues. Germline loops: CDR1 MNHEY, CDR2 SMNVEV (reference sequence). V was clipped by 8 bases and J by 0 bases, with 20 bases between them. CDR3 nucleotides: TGTGCCAGCCTACCATTTAGCGGCCCGAGCTCCTACAATGAGCAGTTCTTC. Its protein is CASLPFSGPSSYNEQFF.

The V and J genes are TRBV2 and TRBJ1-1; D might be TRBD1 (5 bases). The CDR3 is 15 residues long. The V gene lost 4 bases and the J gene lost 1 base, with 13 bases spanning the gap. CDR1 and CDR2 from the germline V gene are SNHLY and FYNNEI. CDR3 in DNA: TGTGCCAGCAGTGGCAGGGCCCTATCGAACACTGAAGCTTTCTTT. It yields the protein CASSGRALSNTEAFF.

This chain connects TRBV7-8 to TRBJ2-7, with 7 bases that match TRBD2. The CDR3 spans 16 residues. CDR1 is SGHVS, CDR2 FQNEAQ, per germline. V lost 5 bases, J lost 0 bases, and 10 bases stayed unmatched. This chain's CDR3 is CASSAIAGRSSYEQYF. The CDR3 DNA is TGTGCCAGCAGCGCCATAGCGGGTCGTAGCTCCTACGAGCAGTACTTC.

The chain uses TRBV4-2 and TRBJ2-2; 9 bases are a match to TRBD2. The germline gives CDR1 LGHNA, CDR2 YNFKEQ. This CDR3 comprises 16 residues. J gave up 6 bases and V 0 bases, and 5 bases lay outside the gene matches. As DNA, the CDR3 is TGTGCCAGCAGCCAAGATCCGGAGCGGGGGGCCGGGGAGCTGTTTTTT. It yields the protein CASSQDPERGAGELFF.

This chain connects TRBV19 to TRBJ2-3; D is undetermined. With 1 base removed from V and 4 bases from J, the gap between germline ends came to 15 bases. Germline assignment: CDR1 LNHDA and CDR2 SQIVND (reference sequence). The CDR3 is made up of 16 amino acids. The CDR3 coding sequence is TGTGCCAGTAGTATAGTTCACGAATCGAGGCCAGATACGCAGTATTTT. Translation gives CASSIVHESRPDTQYF. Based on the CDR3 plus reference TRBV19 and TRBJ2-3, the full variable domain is DGGITQSPKYLFRKEGQNVTLSCEQNLNHDAMYWYRQDPGQGLRLIYYSQIVNDFQKGDIAEGYSVSREKKESFPLTVTSAQKNPTAFYLCASSIVHESRPDTQYFGPGTRLTVL.

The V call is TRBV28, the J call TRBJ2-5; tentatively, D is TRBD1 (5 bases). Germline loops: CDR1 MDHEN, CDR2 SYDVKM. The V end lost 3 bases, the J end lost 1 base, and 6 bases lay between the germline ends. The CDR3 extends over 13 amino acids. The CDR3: CASSFQGQETQYF. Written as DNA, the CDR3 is TGTGCCAGCAGTTTTCAGGGCCAAGAGACCCAGTACTTC.

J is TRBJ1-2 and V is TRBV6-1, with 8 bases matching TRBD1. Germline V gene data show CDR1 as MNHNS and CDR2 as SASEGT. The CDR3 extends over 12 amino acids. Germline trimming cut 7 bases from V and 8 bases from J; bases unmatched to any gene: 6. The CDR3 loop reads CASTLDRGGYTF. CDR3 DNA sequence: TGTGCCAGCACCCTCGACAGGGGCGGCTACACCTTC.

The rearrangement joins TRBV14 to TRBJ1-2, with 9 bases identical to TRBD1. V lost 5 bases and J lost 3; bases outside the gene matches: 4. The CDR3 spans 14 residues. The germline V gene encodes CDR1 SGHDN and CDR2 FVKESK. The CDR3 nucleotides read TGTGCCAGCAGCTCCGGGACAGGGCACTATGGCTACACCTTC. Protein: CASSSGTGHYGYTF.

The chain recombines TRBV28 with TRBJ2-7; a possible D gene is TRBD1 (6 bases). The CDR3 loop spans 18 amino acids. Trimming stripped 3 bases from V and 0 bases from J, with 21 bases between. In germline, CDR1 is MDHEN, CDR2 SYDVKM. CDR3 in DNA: TGTGCCAGCAGTTTTGGGGTCCATGGGGGCGCTTTCTCCTACGAGCAGTACTTC. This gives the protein CASSFGVHGGAFSYEQYF.

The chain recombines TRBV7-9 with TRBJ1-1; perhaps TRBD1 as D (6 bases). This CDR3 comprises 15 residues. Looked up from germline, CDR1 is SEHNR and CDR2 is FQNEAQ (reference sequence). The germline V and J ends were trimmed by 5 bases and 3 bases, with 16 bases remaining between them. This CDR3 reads CASSHPTGADTEAFF. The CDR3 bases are TGTGCCAGCAGCCATCCGACAGGAGCGGACACTGAAGCTTTCTTT.

The CDR3 spells CASSPGGLAGGGAQETQYF. Written as DNA, the CDR3 is TGTGCCAGCTCACCTGGGGGACTAGCGGGAGGGGGGGCCCAAGAGACCCAGTACTTC. This rearrangement joins TRBV18 to TRBJ2-5; 16 nucleotides agree with TRBD2. V lost 3 bases to trimming and J lost 1 base; unmatched junction nucleotides: 8. The CDR3 covers 19 residues. CDR1 and CDR2 (germline): KGHSH, LQKENI.

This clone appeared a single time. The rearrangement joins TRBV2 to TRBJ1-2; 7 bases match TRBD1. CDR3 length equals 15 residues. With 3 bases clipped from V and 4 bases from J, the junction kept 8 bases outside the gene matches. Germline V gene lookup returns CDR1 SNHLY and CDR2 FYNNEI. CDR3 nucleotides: TGTGCCAGCAGTGAGCCCGGGACAGCCATCTATGGCTACACCTTC. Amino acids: CASSEPGTAIYGYTF.

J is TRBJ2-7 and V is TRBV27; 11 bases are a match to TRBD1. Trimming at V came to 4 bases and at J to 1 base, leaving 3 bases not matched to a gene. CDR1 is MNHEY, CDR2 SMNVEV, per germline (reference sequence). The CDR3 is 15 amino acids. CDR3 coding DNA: TGTGCCAGCAGTTGGGGACAGGGGGGATCCTACGAGCAGTACTTC. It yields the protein CASSWGQGGSYEQYF.

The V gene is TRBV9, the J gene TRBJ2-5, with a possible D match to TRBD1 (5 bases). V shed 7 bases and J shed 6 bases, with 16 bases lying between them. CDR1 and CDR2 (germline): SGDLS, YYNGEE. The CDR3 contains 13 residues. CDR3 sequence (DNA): TGTGCCAGCTCATCCCAGGGCGAGCAGACCCAGTACTTC. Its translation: CASSSQGEQTQYF.

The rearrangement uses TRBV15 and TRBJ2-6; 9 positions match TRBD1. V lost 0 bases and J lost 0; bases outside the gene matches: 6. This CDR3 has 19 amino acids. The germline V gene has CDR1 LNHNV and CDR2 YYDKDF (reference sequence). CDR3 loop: CATSRERQDRGSGANVLTF. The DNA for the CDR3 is TGTGCCACCAGCAGAGAACGTCAGGACAGGGGCTCTGGGGCCAACGTCCTGACTTTC.